A single TCR beta chain is shown here with its context. Its matching antigen is unknown. TCRdb re-called the RT-PCR reads through MiXCR, storing one row per CDR3 protein. The repertoire holds about 620,000 distinct CDR3 sequences, with approximately 10% as singletons. The CDR3 covers 14 residues. Germline V gene lookup returns CDR1 DFQATT and CDR2 SNEGSKA (reference sequence). V was clipped by 6 bases and J by 0 bases, with 14 bases between them. This entry is derived from a study of response to subunit inactivated influenza vaccine. Whole-study results and caveats: A suggestion made by the authors is that each seasonal influenza vaccination recruits few new T cells.

These sequences were also reported in another study, on T cells expressing NK-cell markers. From that second work: Synthesis of TCR beta cDNA relied on 5'RACE template switching carrying UMIs. Sequencing covered eight donors, seven HCMV-seropositive and one seronegative. Sorting was limited to alpha-beta TCR-expressing T cells with an anti-gamma-delta TCR antibody in several experiments. NKG2C+ dominant clonotypes from 5 or 6 donors made up about 1.0-8% of CD8+ T cells.

The rearrangement links TRBV20-1 to TRBJ2-5; D may correspond to TRBD1 or TRBD2 (5 bases each). The receptor comes from a man between 45 and 60 years old who received an inactivated influenza vaccine. Sequenced material: PBMCs from blood, taken on the day of vaccination. CDR3 sequence: CSASIPGHQETQYF. For the CDR3, the DNA is TGCAGTGCGTCGATTCCGGGACACCAAGAGACCCAGTACTTC.